This entry is about one TCR beta chain. This sample was taken from a study of blood T cell repertoires in COVID-19. Study-wide background: Donors in the United States, Italy and Spain gave samples during acute or convalescent COVID-19.

Everyone who took part was roughly 18 to 90 years old, and they came from about two dozen US areas. Participants had their cohort set by participant-reported clinical history. Either two negative PCRs, clearance, or symptom resolution qualified Cohort 3 donors as recovered. The method was immunoSEQ multiplex PCR; TCRdb's version includes in-frame clones alone and lacks a portion of them. The table has about 410,000 clones, about nine tenths seen once. Sample: PBMCs or T cells enriched from blood (not recorded which). The TCR was taken from a young man who had recovered from COVID-19.

The CDR3 DNA reads as TGTGCCAGTTCCATTAGTGGGAGTCCCTACAATGAGCAGTTCTTC. Amino acids: CASSISGSPYNEQFF. This sequence joins TRBV2 and TRBJ2-1, with D tentatively TRBD2 (5 bases). V was cut by 9 bases and J by 2 bases, with 17 bases left in between. The V gene's germline CDR1 is SNHLY and CDR2 FYNNEI. The CDR3 extends over 15 amino acids.